This entry is about one T cell receptor (beta chain). What it binds is not known. This entry is derived from a study of T cells in Graves' hyperthyroidism and ophthalmopathy. Lactation, pregnancy, other autoimmune disease or uncontrolled infection excluded patients. Amplification targeted TCR beta CDR3 regions from RNA transcripts. TCR CDR3 underwent first-round RT-PCR with the HTBI primer set. Via MiXCR, TCRdb re-called the multiplex PCR reads, giving one row per CDR3 protein. The data hold roughly 100,000 distinct CDR3 sequences, with 40% to 50% observed a single time. Study-wide findings and caveats: Blood also held most thyroid clonotypes expanded beyond 0.001.

This CDR3 has 15 amino acids. The germline V and J ends were trimmed by 2 bases and 3 bases, with 13 bases remaining between them. Germline-derived CDR1 and CDR2 are MDHEN and SYDVKM. The chain carries TRBV28 and TRBJ1-2, with D perhaps TRBD1 (5 bases). Material for sequencing was blood. This clonotype originated in a man aged 40-49 years with Graves' hyperthyroidism. CDR3 sequence: CASSLRQGWDYGYTF. CDR3 sequence (DNA): TGTGCCAGCAGTTTAAGGCAGGGTTGGGACTATGGCTACACCTTC.